These 14 T cell receptor beta chains came from one sample sequenced in a study of vaccination and CD4 T cells after COVID-19. Specified treatment: approximately nine-day PBMC culture with coronavirus spike peptide pools or control peptides (ViraFEST assay). CD4+ T cells of the unexposed donor were collected before the COVID-19 pandemic (2011-2018). Sequencing of DNA taken from cultured CD4+ T cells relied on the Oncomine TCR Beta short-read assay. TCRdb itself ran the PCR reads through MiXCR, one entry per CDR3 protein. The table shows fewer than 7,500 distinct CDR3 sequences, with around 32% occurring only once. Antigens for these TCRs are unknown. The material sequenced was CD4+ T cells from blood, cultured in vitro. The receptors originated from a human donor in good health.

The chain employs TRBV10-3 and TRBJ1-3; no firm D call. The CDR3 covers 12 residues. Germline V gene sequence: CDR1 ENHRY, CDR2 SYGVKD. V gave up 8 bases and J gave up 0 bases, with 5 bases separating them. CDR3 sequence (DNA): TGTGCCATCGGAAGCTCTGGAAACACCATATATTTT. It translates to CAIGSSGNTIYF.

By sample share, this clonotype is medium-sized. The V and J genes are TRBV27 and TRBJ1-5, with TRBD1 matching over 7 bases. Germline loops: CDR1 MNHEY, CDR2 SMNVEV (reference sequence). The CDR3 contains 16 residues. Germline trimming cut 5 bases from V and 2 bases from J; bases unmatched to any gene: 9. The CDR3 DNA is TGTGCCAGCAGTCCCAACAGGGGTCGTGGCAATCAGCCCCAGCATTTT. Protein sequence: CASSPNRGRGNQPQHF.

The chain combines TRBV6-1 with TRBJ2-1, with 8 bases matching TRBD2. The germline V gene has CDR1 MNHNS and CDR2 SASEGT. The CDR3 loop spans 15 amino acids. Trimming at V came to 6 bases and at J to 10 bases, leaving 14 bases not matched to a gene. The DNA for the CDR3 is TGTGCCAGCAGCCCTACGGGGGGGCCGGGCGGCGAGCAGTTCTTC. Translation gives CASSPTGGPGGEQFF.

The chain combines TRBV12-3 or TRBV12-4 with TRBJ1-1; perhaps TRBD1 as D (5 bases). V shed 2 bases and J shed 2 bases, with 9 bases lying between them. CDR3 length: 14 amino acids. The CDR3 spells CASSLLGENTEAFF. Written as DNA, the CDR3 is TGTGCCAGCAGTTTACTGGGGGAAAACACTGAAGCTTTCTTT.

The chain combines TRBV6-4 with TRBJ1-3, with D hard to call. CDR3 length: 11 residues. Per germline, CDR1 MRHNA and CDR2 SNTAGT. V lost 6 bases to trimming and J lost 4 bases, with 4 bases between them. CDR3 in DNA: TGTGCCAGCAGGAGGGGAAACACCATATATTTT. Residues: CASRRGNTIYF.

The chain employs TRBV6-1 and TRBJ1-1, with D hard to call. This CDR3 is 13 amino acids long. Trimming removed 7 bases at V and 1 base at J, with 10 bases between. Germline V CDR1 and CDR2: MNHNS, SASEGT. As DNA, the CDR3 is TGTGCCAGCATGAACGAAGGGAACACTGAAGCTTTCTTT. As protein: CASMNEGNTEAFF.

The gene calls are TRBV6-1 and TRBJ1-1, with 7 nucleotides matching TRBD1. Trimming took 8 bases from V and 4 from J; bases not matched to a gene: 13. Germline CDR1 MNHNS, CDR2 SASEGT. CDR3 length: 15 residues. The CDR3 reads CASARDRLFSTEAFF. CDR3 coding DNA: TGTGCCAGCGCCCGGGACAGATTATTCTCCACTGAAGCTTTCTTT.

This rearrangement joins TRBV27 to TRBJ2-7, with D possibly matching TRBD1 (6 bases). Looked up from germline, CDR1 is MNHEY and CDR2 is SMNVEV (reference sequence). The CDR3 sequence is 17 residues long. Between the trimmed V and J ends, which lost 5 bases and 2 bases, there was a span of 22 bases. The CDR3 sequence is CASSPPGRGKYPYEQYF. The CDR3 coding sequence is TGTGCCAGCAGTCCCCCGGGAAGGGGGAAGTATCCCTACGAGCAGTACTTC.

As concerns this clonotype: At one boundary the junction diverges from the germline segment, which might be a read error. The rearrangement uses TRBV24-1 and TRBJ2-3; perhaps D is TRBD1 or TRBD2 (7 bases each). The V gene's germline CDR1 is KGHDR and CDR2 SFDVKD. The CDR3 extends over 15 amino acids. The CDR3 DNA reads TGTGCCACCAGTGAAGCGGGACAGAACACAGATGCGCAGTATTTT. It is translated as CATSEAGQNTDAQYF.

The chain carries TRBV10-1 and TRBJ2-7; TRBD2 is a possible D gene (5 bases). The CDR3 contains 14 residues. The V end lost 3 bases, the J end lost 3 bases, and 12 bases lay between the germline ends. Germline loops: CDR1 WNHNN, CDR2 SYGVQD (reference sequence). CDR3: CASSEYRGNYEQYF. The CDR3, as DNA: TGCGCCAGCAGTGAATATCGGGGTAACTACGAGCAGTACTTC.

The chain's CDR3 is CASSDSSGATDTQYF. The CDR3, as DNA: TGTGCCAGCAGTGACTCCAGCGGGGCCACAGATACGCAGTATTTT. V and J are TRBV6-4 and TRBJ2-3; TRBD2 matches 7 bases. V was clipped by 0 bases and J by 2 bases; unmatched bases: 2. Looked up from germline, CDR1 is MRHNA and CDR2 is SNTAGT. This CDR3 contains 15 residues.

This clonotype was seen a few times. The chain has TRBV7-2 and TRBJ1-5; no definite D call. Trimming left V 5 bases short and J 4 bases short, with 24 bases between. Germline CDR1 reads SGHTA; CDR2 reads FQGNSA. The CDR3 contains 18 residues. The CDR3, as DNA: TGTGCCAGCAGCGCCCGACAATGGCAGGACGGGATAAATCAGCCCCAGCATTTT. Translating it yields CASSARQWQDGINQPQHF.

This clonotype was seen only a few times. The V call is TRBV30, the J call TRBJ2-3; D not resolved. The CDR3 loop spans 14 amino acids. V lost 0 bases, J lost 0 bases, and 7 bases lay in between. From germline, CDR1 is GTSNPN and CDR2 SVGIG (reference sequence). This CDR3 is CAWSVIQSTDTQYF. Written as DNA, the CDR3 is TGTGCCTGGAGTGTCATACAGAGCACAGATACGCAGTATTTT.

The chain couples TRBV2 to TRBJ2-3; 7 nucleotides align to TRBD1. The CDR3 has 13 residues. V was clipped by 11 bases and J by 3 bases; unmatched bases: 8. CDR1 is SNHLY, CDR2 FYNNEI, per germline. The CDR3 DNA reads as TGTGCCCTTTCGACAGGGACAACAGATACGCAGTATTTT. It encodes CALSTGTTDTQYF.